One and the same sample provided the 3 T cell receptor beta chains below, sequenced in a study of cytomegalovirus exposure and HLA in healthy donors. Use of 60 Vbeta and 13 Jbeta primers characterized the PCR. Repertoires were generated with immunoSEQ multiplex PCR, while TCRdb's copy carries only in-frame clones and drops some. The table records about 140,000 clones, around two thirds of them present only once. Sequenced material: PBMCs. The receptors come from a woman aged 60-75 years in good health and CMV-seropositive.

The genes are TRBV4-2 and TRBJ2-1; 7 bases match TRBD2. J lost 3 bases, V lost 4 bases, and 6 bases had no gene match. The V gene's germline CDR1 is LGHNA and CDR2 YNFKEQ. The CDR3 covers 15 residues. The CDR3 DNA is TGTGCCAGCAGCCTACCTAGCGGAGACTACAATGAGCAGTTCTTC. Translation gives CASSLPSGDYNEQFF.

The chain uses TRBV5-1 and TRBJ2-3; TRBD2 aligns across 13 bases. CDR3 length: 15 amino acids. V lost 4 bases and J lost 6; bases outside the gene matches: 5. Germline V gene lookup returns CDR1 SGHRS and CDR2 YFSETQ. For the CDR3, the DNA is TGCGCCAGCAGCCCAGGACTAGCGGGAGCCGATACGCAGTATTTT. It encodes CASSPGLAGADTQYF.

On this clone: This same CDR3 is encoded by further DNA sequences in the sample. The rearrangement links TRBV5-4 to TRBJ2-7; TRBD2 matches at 7 bases. CDR3 length equals 13 residues. J gave up 7 bases and V 7 bases, and 11 bases lay outside the gene matches. Germline CDR1 reads SGHNT; CDR2 reads YYREEE (reference sequence). The CDR3 spells CASRLAGVAEQYF. The CDR3, as DNA: TGTGCCAGCCGGCTGGCGGGAGTTGCAGAGCAGTACTTC.